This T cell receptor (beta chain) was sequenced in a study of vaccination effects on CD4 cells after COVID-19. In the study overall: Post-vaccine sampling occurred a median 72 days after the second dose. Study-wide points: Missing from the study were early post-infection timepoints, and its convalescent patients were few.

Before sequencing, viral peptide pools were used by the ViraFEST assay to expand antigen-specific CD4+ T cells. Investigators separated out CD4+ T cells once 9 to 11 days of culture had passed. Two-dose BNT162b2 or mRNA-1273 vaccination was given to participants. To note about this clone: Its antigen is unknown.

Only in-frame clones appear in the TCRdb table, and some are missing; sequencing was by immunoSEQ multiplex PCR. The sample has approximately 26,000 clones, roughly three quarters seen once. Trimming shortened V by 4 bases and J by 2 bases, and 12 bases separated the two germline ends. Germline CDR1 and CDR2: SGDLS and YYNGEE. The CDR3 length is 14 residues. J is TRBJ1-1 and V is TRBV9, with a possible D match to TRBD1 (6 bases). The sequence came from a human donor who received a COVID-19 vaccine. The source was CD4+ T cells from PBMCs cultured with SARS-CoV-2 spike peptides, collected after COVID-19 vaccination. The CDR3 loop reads CASSRRTENTEAFF. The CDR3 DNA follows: TGTGCCAGCAGCAGACGGACAGAAAACACTGAAGCTTTCTTT.